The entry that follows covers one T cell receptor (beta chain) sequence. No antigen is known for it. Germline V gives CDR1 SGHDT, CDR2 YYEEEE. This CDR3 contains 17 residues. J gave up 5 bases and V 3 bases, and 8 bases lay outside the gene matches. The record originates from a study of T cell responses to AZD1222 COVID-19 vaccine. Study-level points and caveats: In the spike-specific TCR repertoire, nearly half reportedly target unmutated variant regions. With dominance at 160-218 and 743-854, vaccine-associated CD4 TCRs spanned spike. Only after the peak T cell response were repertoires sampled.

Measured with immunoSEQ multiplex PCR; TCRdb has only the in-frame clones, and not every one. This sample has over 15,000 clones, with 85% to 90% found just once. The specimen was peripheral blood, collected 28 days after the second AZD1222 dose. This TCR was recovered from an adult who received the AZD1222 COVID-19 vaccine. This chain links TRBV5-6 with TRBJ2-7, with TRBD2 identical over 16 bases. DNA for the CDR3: TGTGCCAGCAGCTCGGCGGGGACTAGCGGGAGGGAAAACGAGCAGTACTTC. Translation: CASSSAGTSGRENEQYF.